What follows is one T cell receptor (beta chain) and its context. Its recognized antigen is unknown. Nothing much larger sits one base from this clone, and base qualities are not available. Each collaborating institution followed its own protocols to collect whole blood in K2EDTA tubes. For TCRbeta analysis, collaborator samples were shipped as frozen whole blood, as isolated PBMCs, or as DNA extracted from either sample type. These data originate in a study of blood T cell repertoires in COVID-19 (dated by TCRdb to about 2020). About the study as a whole: Samples from collaborators originated in the United States, Italy and Spain and spanned both the acute and convalescent phases of COVID-19. The prospective study material was composed of cDNA or gDNA derived from T cells, B-cell-depleted T cells, or PBMCs. Subjects who had been exposed to COVID-19, were actively infected with it, or had recovered from it provided the deeply sampled blood TCRbeta repertoires that made up the dataset. A freely available public database, intended as a resource for researchers studying the immune response to SARS-CoV-2, is where the repertoires were released. Samples were obtained from the ongoing ImmuneRACE study (first 160 participants) and from about 1,300 subjects provided by 6 global collaborators. Nearly every sample came with metadata listing a de-identified subject ID, COVID-19 status, age in years and sex. Where available, HLA class I and class II types were taken from metadata supplied by the sample provider and were not determined by assay-based typing. The research as a whole found: Clinical and demographic metadata were provided uncurated, with the amount varying by source and participant.

TCRbeta CDR3 regions were amplified from genomic DNA using the immunoSEQ Assay, a bias-controlled multiplex PCR. Under the source paper's analysis protocol: The number of nucleated cells in each sample was estimated from the amplification of reference gene primers within the assay. To quantify the absolute abundance of each unique TCRbeta CDR3 rearrangement, sequence reads were collapsed and filtered. For each sample, productive Simpson clonality was calculated as the square root of Simpson's diversity index over productive rearrangements. This is the immuneACCESS table as TCRdb keeps it, with only in-frame sequences that have V and J called. A part of the clones is gone; compared with another copy, unresolved V genes explain less than half, and the rest is unexplained. V, J and clone size are taken as reported in that table, and D and trimming were inferred from the DNA itself. For this sample the table gives about 200,000 clones, of which 80% to 90% were detected only once. The biggest ten clones account for roughly 0.7% of the sample.

From the germline V gene, CDR1 is LGHNA and CDR2 is YSLEER. After removal of 4 bases from V and 4 bases from J, the junction retains 9 bases not matched to a gene. The CDR3 runs 15 residues from the cysteine to the phenylalanine. The entry retains the CDR3 DNA only, 45 bases that are in frame from base 1. The chain employs TRBV4-3 and TRBJ2-7; 8 bases in between match TRBD2. The TCR originated in a man aged 40-55 years with acute or convalescent COVID-19. Input material: peripheral blood. The CDR3 is CASSPGAAGEYEQYF. The DNA sequence is as follows: TGCGCCAGCAGCCCGGGGGCAGCGGGAGAGTACGAGCAGTACTTC.